The rows below give T cell receptor beta chains drawn from one sample of a study of human T cells and chemical hapten exposure. TCRdb re-called the RACE reads with MiXCR, one entry per CDR3 protein. The sample carries 95,000 to 150,000 distinct CDR3 sequences, approximately 10% recorded once. The sample consisted of whole blood, taken in connection with sensitization to the hapten diphenylcyclopropenone (DPC). Every receptor here comes from a woman aged 50 to 65 with alopecia areata. Some clones in this sample may be carry-over from other donors' samples. Each CDR3 is given with its conserved first and last residue. Each record gives: V gene, J gene, clone size, D gene, CDR3 protein, CDR3 DNA. The D gene is left open where the match is weak. Clone size is not always given. Where it is, it says once, few, many or a class for expanded clones.

>TRBV11-2|TRBJ2-7|many|TRBD1
CASSFGTGNHYEQYF
TGTGCCAGCAGCTTTGGGACAGGGAACCACTACGAGCAGTACTTC
>TRBV7-2|TRBJ2-1|.|TRBD2
CASSLVGGFDNEQFF
TGTGCCAGCAGCTTAGTCGGGGGGTTCGACAATGAGCAGTTCTTC
>TRBV6-1|TRBJ2-1|.|.
CASPPSGELEQFF
TGTGCCAGCCCCCCCTCGGGGGAGCTTGAGCAGTTCTTC
>TRBV27|TRBJ1-5|.|.
CASPSGGNQPQHF
TGTGCCAGTCCTTCAGGGGGCAATCAGCCCCAGCATTTT
>TRBV6-6|TRBJ2-5|.|TRBD2
CASSYSGLAGLQETQYF
TGTGCCAGCAGTTACTCGGGACTAGCGGGCCTTCAAGAGACCCAGTACTTC
>TRBV9|TRBJ1-1|.|.
CASSAEYGASTEAFF
TGTGCCAGCAGCGCTGAATACGGGGCAAGCACTGAAGCTTTCTTT
>TRBV6-1|TRBJ1-6|.|.
CASRETADNSPLHF
TGTGCCAGCAGGGAGACAGCTGATAATTCACCCCTCCACTTT
>TRBV2|TRBJ2-5|.|.
CASSEWLDQETQYF
TGTGCCAGCAGTGAATGGCTAGATCAAGAGACCCAGTACTTC
>TRBV5-6|TRBJ1-3|.|TRBD1
CASSIRAGTGGNTIYF
TGTGCCAGCAGCATTCGGGCAGGGACAGGAGGAAACACCATATATTTT
>TRBV7-2|TRBJ1-2|.|TRBD1
CASSLGRQGETGYTF
TGTGCCAGCAGCTTAGGGAGACAGGGGGAGACTGGCTACACCTTC
>TRBV27|TRBJ1-6|few|TRBD1
CASRPWTGPSPLHF
TGTGCCAGCAGACCCTGGACAGGGCCTTCACCCCTCCACTTT
>TRBV5-1|TRBJ2-3|.|TRBD2
CASSWGLLAGGLETDTQYF
TGCGCCAGCAGCTGGGGCTTGCTAGCGGGAGGATTGGAGACAGATACGCAGTATTTT
>TRBV28|TRBJ2-3|.|.
CASRVAVGTDTQYF
TGTGCCAGCAGGGTCGCAGTAGGCACAGATACGCAGTATTTT
>TRBV6-6|TRBJ1-3|many|.
CASTQGQGTGNTIYF
TGTGCCAGCACCCAAGGCCAGGGGACTGGAAACACCATATATTTT
>TRBV7-3|TRBJ2-1|.|TRBD2
CASSLIPSGGPFSEQFF
TGTGCCAGCAGCTTAATTCCCAGCGGGGGCCCCTTTAGTGAGCAGTTCTTC
>TRBV28|TRBJ2-7|.|TRBD2
CASGTAGAYEQYF
TGTGCCAGCGGGACGGCGGGGGCCTACGAGCAGTACTTC
>TRBV11-2|TRBJ2-3|.|.
CASSLDGGGGDTQYF
TGTGCCAGCAGCTTAGATGGTGGGGGCGGAGATACGCAGTATTTT
>TRBV29-1|TRBJ2-1|.|.
CSVIQGGSIYNEQFF
TGCAGCGTTATACAGGGGGGGTCCATTTACAATGAGCAGTTCTTC
>TRBV29-1|TRBJ1-1|many|TRBD1
CSAQTGGEYAFF
TGCAGCGCCCAGACAGGGGGCGAGTATGCTTTCTTT
>TRBV18|TRBJ2-3|many|.
CASSPPGRSSTDTQYF
TGTGCCAGCTCACCCCCGGGCCGCTCTAGCACAGATACGCAGTATTTT
>TRBV29-1|TRBJ1-1|many|.
CSVEGKQGIGTEAFF
TGCAGCGTTGAAGGGAAACAGGGTATTGGCACTGAAGCTTTCTTT
>TRBV3-1|TRBJ1-5|.|TRBD1
CASSQKQGPYQPQHF
TGTGCCAGCAGCCAAAAACAGGGGCCCTATCAGCCCCAGCATTTT
>TRBV2|TRBJ2-7|.|.
CASDWGGRGEQYF
TGTGCCAGCGATTGGGGGGGCAGGGGCGAGCAGTACTTC
>TRBV27|TRBJ2-2|.|.
CASSLSRQSGPGELFF
TGTGCCAGCAGTTTATCGAGGCAATCTGGACCCGGGGAGCTGTTTTTT
>TRBV10-3|TRBJ1-1|few|.
CAISEGGTEAFF
TGTGCCATCAGTGAAGGAGGCACTGAAGCTTTCTTT
>TRBV29-1|TRBJ2-5|many|.
CSAPGPNQETQYF
TGCAGCGCGCCAGGGCCGAACCAAGAGACCCAGTACTTC
>TRBV10-3|TRBJ1-1|few|TRBD1
CAISGWTGDTEAFF
TGTGCCATCAGTGGGTGGACAGGGGACACTGAAGCTTTCTTT
>TRBV12-3/TRBV12-4|TRBJ2-1|few|.
CASSLEGGGANNEQFF
TGTGCCAGCAGTTTAGAGGGGGGGGGGGCAAACAATGAGCAGTTCTTC
>TRBV6-2/TRBV6-3|TRBJ2-1|many|TRBD2
CASTPGASGSSYNEQFF
TGTGCCAGCACCCCGGGAGCTAGCGGGAGCTCCTACAATGAGCAGTTCTTC
>TRBV10-3|TRBJ2-3|many|.
CAISEGRPADTQYF
TGTGCCATCAGTGAGGGTAGGCCTGCAGATACGCAGTATTTT
>TRBV5-5|TRBJ2-1|.|TRBD2
CASSLTSGSSQSSYNEQFF
TGTGCCAGCAGCTTGACTAGCGGGAGTTCCCAGAGCTCCTACAATGAGCAGTTCTTC
>TRBV7-9|TRBJ1-5|few|.
CASSLGGFHQPQHF
TGTGCCAGCAGCTTAGGTGGGTTCCATCAGCCCCAGCATTTT
>TRBV20-1|TRBJ1-6|.|.
CSAGGDGGSYNSPLHF
TGCAGTGCTGGGGGGGACGGCGGATCATATAATTCACCCCTCCACTTT
>TRBV10-2|TRBJ2-5|.|.
CASSEGRETQYF
TGCGCCAGCAGTGAGGGGAGAGAGACCCAGTACTTC
>TRBV7-2|TRBJ1-5|.|TRBD1
CASSLLDRGVQPQHF
TGTGCCAGCAGCTTACTCGACAGGGGTGTTCAGCCCCAGCATTTT
>TRBV6-4|TRBJ1-5|.|.
CASSAEGGQPQHF
TGTGCCAGCAGTGCCGAAGGGGGTCAGCCCCAGCATTTT
>TRBV12-3/TRBV12-4|TRBJ1-4|.|TRBD1
CASSPTGGAKKLFF
TGTGCCAGCAGCCCCACAGGGGGCGCAAAAAAACTGTTTTTT
>TRBV28|TRBJ2-7|few|.
CASSFRMDSLSYEQYF
TGTGCCAGCAGCTTTCGGATGGACAGCCTCTCCTACGAGCAGTACTTC
>TRBV4-1|TRBJ2-1|many|TRBD2
CASSRSGTSGYNEQFF
TGCGCCAGCAGCCGATCCGGGACTAGCGGTTACAATGAGCAGTTCTTC
>TRBV12-3/TRBV12-4|TRBJ2-2|few|.
CASSYRRELFF
TGTGCCAGCAGTTATCGCCGGGAGCTGTTTTTT
>TRBV10-3|TRBJ2-3|.|TRBD2
CAISESGGRPSTDTQYF
TGTGCCATCAGTGAGTCCGGCGGGAGGCCTAGCACAGATACGCAGTATTTT
>TRBV5-1|TRBJ1-6|.|.
CASSSRDGGSPLHF
TGCGCCAGCAGCTCGCGTGATGGGGGTTCACCCCTCCACTTT
>TRBV18|TRBJ2-3|.|.
CASSPYEFTDTQYF
TGTGCCAGCTCGCCCTACGAGTTTACAGATACGCAGTATTTT
>TRBV14|TRBJ2-7|many|TRBD1
CASSQIHRGPHEQYF
TGTGCCAGCAGCCAAATTCACAGGGGACCACACGAGCAGTACTTC
>TRBV29-1|TRBJ1-2|.|TRBD1
CSIPHGQGVRYGYTF
TGCAGTATACCCCACGGACAGGGCGTCCGGTATGGCTACACCTTC
>TRBV29-1|TRBJ2-2|.|.
CSVPDRHHTGELFF
TGCAGCGTCCCGGACAGACATCACACCGGGGAGCTGTTTTTT
>TRBV3-1|TRBJ2-7|few|TRBD1
CASKRQGAFGEQYF
TGTGCCAGCAAAAGACAGGGGGCGTTTGGCGAGCAGTACTTC